These 23 T cell receptor beta chains came from one sample sequenced in a study of T cell responses to AZD1222 COVID-19 vaccine. Profiled with immunoSEQ multiplex PCR; TCRdb holds only in-frame clones, not every one. The sample lists about 160,000 clones; around 89% were seen once. This specimen consisted of peripheral blood, obtained 28 days after the second AZD1222 dose. These receptors all stem from an adult who received the AZD1222 COVID-19 vaccine.

This chain uses TRBV27 with TRBJ2-7, with D perhaps given as TRBD1 or TRBD2 (5 bases each). Trimming removed 3 bases from V and 5 bases from J, with 17 bases in between. CDR3 size: 15 residues. From germline, CDR1 is MNHEY and CDR2 SMNVEV (reference sequence). This CDR3 is CASSFYFEGLNEQYF. CDR3 sequence (DNA): TGTGCCAGCAGTTTTTACTTCGAGGGGTTGAACGAGCAGTACTTC.

The chain employs TRBV19 and TRBJ1-6; unclear D gene. Germline V gene lookup returns CDR1 LNHDA and CDR2 SQIVND (reference sequence). The CDR3 is 12 amino acids. V was pared by 7 bases and J by 9 bases, with 10 bases between. DNA for the CDR3: TGTGCCAGTACCATGTGGGGTTCACCCCTCCACTTT. Its translation is CASTMWGSPLHF.

This rearrangement joins TRBV27 to TRBJ1-5; a weak D match, TRBD1 (5 bases). The CDR3 has 15 amino acids. Germline V gene sequence: CDR1 MNHEY, CDR2 SMNVEV (reference sequence). V was shortened by 4 bases and J by 3 bases, with 13 bases between the two germline ends. This CDR3 is CASSSRGAINQPQHF. CDR3 bases: TGTGCCAGCAGTTCACGGGGCGCAATCAATCAGCCCCAGCATTTT.

The rearrangement uses TRBV6-1 and TRBJ1-6; the D is unclear. The germline V and J ends were trimmed by 2 bases and 13 bases, with 15 bases remaining between them. This CDR3 spans 14 amino acids. Per germline, CDR1 MNHNS and CDR2 SASEGT. The CDR3 DNA follows: TGTGCCAGCAGTGAACGGCCTAGGGCCGATCCCCTCCACTTT. Amino acid sequence: CASSERPRADPLHF.

CDR3 residues: CASSLVGRGEGTEAFF. The CDR3, as DNA: TGTGCCAGCAGCTTGGTGGGTCGGGGGGAAGGGACTGAAGCTTTCTTT. The rearrangement links TRBV5-6 to TRBJ1-1; TRBD1 is a possible D gene (5 bases). With 0 bases removed from V and 5 bases from J, the gap between germline ends came to 17 bases. CDR1 and CDR2 (germline): SGHDT, YYEEEE. CDR3 length: 16 residues. The variable domain in full, with the rest retrieved from reference TRBV5-6 and TRBJ1-1, is DAGVTQSPTHLIKTRGQQVTLRCSPKSGHDTVSWYQQALGQGPQFIFQYYEEEERQRGNFPDRFSGHQFPNYSSELNVNALLLGDSALYLCASSLVGRGEGTEAFFGQGTRLTVV.

The V and J genes are TRBV19 and TRBJ1-3; 7 bases line up with TRBD1. This CDR3 contains 14 residues. Germline CDR1 is LNHDA and CDR2 is SQIVND (reference sequence). V trimming: 7 bases; J trimming: 1 base; junction bases outside the gene matches: 4. The CDR3 DNA follows: TGTGCCAGTACTCAGACAGGGTCTGGAAACACCATATATTTT. The encoded protein is CASTQTGSGNTIYF.

The chain recombines TRBV3-1 (or the pseudogene TRBV3-2) with TRBJ2-3, with unresolved D. Between the trimmed V and J ends, which lost 1 base and 0 bases, there was a span of 8 bases. Germline CDR1 LGHDT, CDR2 YNNKEL (reference sequence). This CDR3 region has 15 residues. CDR3 region: CASSQVGASTDTQYF. The CDR3 nucleotides are TGTGCCAGCAGCCAAGTAGGAGCTAGCACAGATACGCAGTATTTT.

The chain has TRBV30 and TRBJ1-4, with D perhaps TRBD1 (5 bases). Trimming removed 4 bases from V and 4 bases from J, with 13 bases in between. The length of the CDR3 is 14 residues. Looked up from germline, CDR1 is GTSNPN and CDR2 is SVGIG (reference sequence). This CDR3 is CAWNNGAVNEKLFF. Here the CDR3 DNA reads TGTGCCTGGAACAACGGGGCCGTTAATGAAAAACTGTTTTTT.

The chain combines TRBV9 with TRBJ1-2; D may be TRBD1 (5 bases). Trimming took off 3 bases at V and 2 bases at J, with 11 bases between the two ends. Germline-derived CDR1 and CDR2 are SGDLS and YYNGEE. This CDR3 is 14 amino acids long. The DNA for the CDR3 is TGTGCCAGCAGCGCCGGACCAGGGAACTATGGCTACACCTTC. Amino acids: CASSAGPGNYGYTF.

The chain employs TRBV6-6 and TRBJ1-5, with 8 bases identical to TRBD1. Germline values: CDR1 MNHNY, CDR2 SVGAGI (reference sequence). The CDR3 is made up of 16 amino acids. With V trimmed by 6 bases and J by 2 bases, 9 bases remained unmatched. CDR3 bases: TGTGCCAGCAGCCGAGGGCGGGGACAGGGCAATCAGCCCCAGCATTTT. This encodes CASSRGRGQGNQPQHF.

The chain couples TRBV6-5 to TRBJ1-2; D is undetermined. Germline CDR1 and CDR2: MNHEY and SVGAGI. Trimming cost V 8 bases and J 5 bases, with 9 bases left between them. CDR3 length: 11 amino acids. CDR3 in amino acids: CASGRRYGYTF. The CDR3 DNA is TGTGCCAGCGGGAGAAGGTATGGCTACACCTTC.

The gene calls are TRBV9 and TRBJ2-5; possibly TRBD1 for D (6 bases). CDR1 and CDR2 from the germline V gene are SGDLS and YYNGEE. Trimming removed 2 bases at V and 0 bases at J, with 11 bases between. The CDR3 has 15 residues. In DNA form, the CDR3 reads TGTGCCAGCAGCGTTACAGGGATGTACCAAGAGACCCAGTACTTC. This encodes CASSVTGMYQETQYF.

This sequence joins TRBV18 and TRBJ1-3; no reliable D call. V lost 2 bases to trimming and J lost 1 base, with 9 bases between them. The CDR3 spans 15 residues. Germline-derived CDR1 and CDR2 are KGHSH and LQKENI. CDR3 DNA sequence: TGTGCCAGCTCACCAGGTTCAGGATCTGGAAACACCATATATTTT. Translated: CASSPGSGSGNTIYF.

Only one count was recorded for this clone. This chain's CDR3 is CASSPRGGDNSPLHF. The CDR3 DNA is TGTGCCAGCTCCCCCCGGGGGGGGGACAATTCACCCCTCCACTTT. The V and J genes are TRBV18 and TRBJ1-6, with a weak D call TRBD1 (5 bases). CDR3 length equals 15 residues. Germline CDR1 and CDR2: KGHSH and LQKENI. Trimming removed 6 bases from V and 7 bases from J, with 16 bases in between.

This clone was detected only once. The chain employs TRBV5-1 and TRBJ2-7, with a possible D match to TRBD1 (6 bases). The ends were cut back, 5 bases at V and 3 bases at J, with 18 bases in the middle. CDR1 SGHRS and CDR2 YFSETQ come from the germline V gene. This CDR3 contains 15 residues. The CDR3 sequence is CASRSLQGSGYEQYF. The CDR3 nucleotides are TGCGCCAGCAGGTCCCTTCAGGGGAGTGGCTACGAGCAGTACTTC. The full variable domain, with the rest looked up from reference TRBV5-1 and TRBJ2-7, is KAGVTQTPRYLIKTRGQQVTLSCSPISGHRSVSWYQQTPGQGLQFLFEYFSETQRNKGNFPGRFSGRQFSNSRSEMNVSTLELGDSALYLCASRSLQGSGYEQYFGPGTRLTVT.

V usage is TRBV2 and J usage is TRBJ1-2; D is unclear. The germline V and J ends were trimmed by 6 bases and 6 bases, with 23 bases remaining between them. Germline CDR1 and CDR2: SNHLY and FYNNEI. The CDR3 is 16 amino acids. CDR3 DNA sequence: TGTGCCAGCAGCCACCCTTCGGAGGCCAGGCTCGATGGCTACACCTTC. Translation gives CASSHPSEARLDGYTF.

In the case of this clone: The same CDR3 is also encoded by other DNA sequences in this sample. The rearrangement joins TRBV18 to TRBJ1-6; tentatively, D is TRBD1 (6 bases). The CDR3 runs 14 residues. Germline V gene lookup returns CDR1 KGHSH and CDR2 LQKENI. Trimming shortened V by 3 bases and J by 8 bases, and 11 bases separated the two germline ends. In DNA, the CDR3 is TGTGCCAGCTCACCCGGGGGCAAGGATTCACCCCTCCACTTT. This codes for CASSPGGKDSPLHF.

This clone appeared a single time. The sample carries other DNA sequences with the same CDR3. This chain links TRBV3-1 (or the pseudogene TRBV3-2) with TRBJ2-3, with 9 positions matching TRBD2. V shed 4 bases, J shed 0 bases, and the junction held 2 bases outside the gene matches. CDR3 size: 15 residues. The germline V gene has CDR1 LGHDT and CDR2 YNNKEL (reference sequence). The CDR3 DNA reads TGTGCCAGCAGCCCGACTAGCGGCAGCACAGATACGCAGTATTTT. Protein product: CASSPTSGSTDTQYF.

The V and J genes are TRBV2 and TRBJ1-2; D may be TRBD1 (5 bases). With 6 bases removed from V and 4 bases from J, the gap between germline ends came to 15 bases. Germline values: CDR1 SNHLY, CDR2 FYNNEI. The CDR3 is 14 amino acids. This CDR3 is CASSGAGVGYGYTF. In DNA, the CDR3 is TGTGCCAGCAGCGGGGCTGGGGTAGGCTATGGCTACACCTTC.

V and J are TRBV7-6 and TRBJ2-3; tentatively, D is TRBD1 (6 bases). The CDR3 consists of 15 residues. V lost 5 bases and J lost 0, with 12 bases in between. Germline V gives CDR1 SGHVS, CDR2 FNYEAQ. Here the CDR3 DNA reads TGTGCCAGCAGCCTGGTGGGGGCTAGCACAGATACGCAGTATTTT. Its protein is CASSLVGASTDTQYF.

V is TRBV3-1 (or the pseudogene TRBV3-2) and J is TRBJ2-3; TRBD1 matches 9 bases. V lost 5 bases, J lost 8 bases, and 8 bases stayed unmatched. This CDR3 is 14 amino acids long. From germline, CDR1 is LGHDT and CDR2 YNNKEL (reference sequence). CDR3 in amino acids: CASSARDRDGTQYF. The DNA for the CDR3 is TGTGCCAGCAGCGCCCGGGACAGGGATGGTACGCAGTATTTT.

The chain has TRBV10-1 and TRBJ2-7; D is unclear. V was pared by 8 bases and J by 2 bases, with 13 bases between. CDR3 length equals 13 residues. CDR1 and CDR2 from the germline V gene are WNHNN and SYGVQD (reference sequence). The CDR3 DNA follows: TGCGCCAGCCAAGATGTATCCCCCTACGAGCAGTACTTC. Protein product: CASQDVSPYEQYF.

The chain links TRBV12-3 or TRBV12-4 to TRBJ1-1; D ambiguous. The CDR3 contains 13 residues. V shed 6 bases and J shed 0 bases, with 8 bases lying between them. In DNA, the CDR3 is TGTGCCAGCAGCCGCCAGCTGAACACTGAAGCTTTCTTT. Protein: CASSRQLNTEAFF.